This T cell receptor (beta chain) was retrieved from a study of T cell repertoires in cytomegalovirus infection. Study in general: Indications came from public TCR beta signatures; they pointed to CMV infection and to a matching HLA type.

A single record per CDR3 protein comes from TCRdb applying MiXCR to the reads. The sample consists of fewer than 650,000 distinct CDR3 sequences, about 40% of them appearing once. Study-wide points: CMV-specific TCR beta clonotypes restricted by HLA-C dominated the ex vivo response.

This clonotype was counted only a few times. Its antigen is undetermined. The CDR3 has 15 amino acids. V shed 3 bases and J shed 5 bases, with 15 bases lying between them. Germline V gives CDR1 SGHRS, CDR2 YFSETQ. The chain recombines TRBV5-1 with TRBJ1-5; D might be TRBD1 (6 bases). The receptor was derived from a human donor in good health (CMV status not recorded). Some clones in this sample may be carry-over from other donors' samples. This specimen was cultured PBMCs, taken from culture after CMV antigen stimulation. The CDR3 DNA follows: TGCGCCAGCAGCTCGACAGGACGAGGCGATCAGCCCCAGCATTTT. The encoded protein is CASSSTGRGDQPQHF.